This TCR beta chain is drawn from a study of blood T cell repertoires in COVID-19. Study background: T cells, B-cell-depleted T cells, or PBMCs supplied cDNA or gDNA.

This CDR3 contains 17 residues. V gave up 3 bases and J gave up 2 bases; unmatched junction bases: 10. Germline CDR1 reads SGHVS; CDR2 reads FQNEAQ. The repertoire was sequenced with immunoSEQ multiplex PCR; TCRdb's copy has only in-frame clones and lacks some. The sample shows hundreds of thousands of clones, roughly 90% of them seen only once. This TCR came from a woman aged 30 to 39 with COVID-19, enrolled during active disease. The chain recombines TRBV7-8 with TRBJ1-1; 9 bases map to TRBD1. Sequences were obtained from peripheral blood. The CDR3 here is CASSLKRPGQGNTEAFF. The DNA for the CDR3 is TGTGCCAGCAGCTTGAAACGACCGGGACAGGGCAACACTGAAGCTTTCTTT.